The 4 T cell receptor beta chains given below trace back to one sample, sequenced in a study of spatial heterogeneity in lung cancer. This sample's time point: blood at routine non-recurrence follow-up after resection. MiXCR, applied by TCRdb to the 5' RACE reads, yields one record per CDR3 protein. The repertoire includes 40,000 or so distinct CDR3 sequences, 10% of them detected once, and approximately 17% sits in the top ten. The sequencing used PBMCs, collected at follow-up. The receptors come from a female donor with early-stage non-small cell lung cancer.

This clonotype appeared a few times. The chain has TRBV6-5 and TRBJ2-5; 11 bases align to TRBD2. The V gene end was trimmed by 0 bases and the J gene end by 4 bases; junction bases not matched to a gene: 7. In germline, CDR1 is MNHEY, CDR2 SVGAGI. There are 17 residues in the CDR3. The CDR3 sequence is CASSYSRLAGRGETQYF. The CDR3 DNA follows: TGTGCCAGCAGTTACTCCAGACTAGCGGGGAGGGGAGAGACCCAGTACTTC.

This clonotype has just a few counts. CDR3 residues: CASSPWTGAYGYTF. CDR3 in DNA: TGTGCCAGCAGCCCGTGGACAGGGGCCTATGGCTACACCTTC. The chain combines TRBV11-2 with TRBJ1-2, with 9 bases matching TRBD1. V shed 5 bases, J shed 4 bases, and the junction held 5 bases outside the gene matches. This CDR3 contains 14 residues. The germline gives CDR1 SGHAT, CDR2 FQNNGV.

In its sample, this clonotype was seen many times. The rearrangement uses TRBV2 and TRBJ2-2; tentatively, D is TRBD1 or TRBD2 (6 bases each). The ends were cut back, 2 bases at V and 6 bases at J, with 10 bases in the middle. The CDR3 runs 14 residues. Germline CDR1 is SNHLY and CDR2 is FYNNEI. The CDR3 protein is CASSERGPAGELFF. Written as DNA, the CDR3 is TGTGCCAGCAGTGAACGGGGGCCGGCCGGGGAGCTGTTTTTT.

This clonotype was found many times. The V call is TRBV28, the J call TRBJ2-7; D assignment may be TRBD1 or TRBD2 (5 bases each). Germline assignment: CDR1 MDHEN and CDR2 SYDVKM. This CDR3 has 16 amino acids. Between the trimmed V and J ends, which lost 3 bases and 2 bases, there was a span of 17 bases. The CDR3 is CASSFLARDRTYEQYF. Here the CDR3 DNA reads TGTGCCAGCAGTTTTCTTGCCCGGGACCGAACCTACGAGCAGTACTTC.